This is a list of T cell receptor beta chains from one sample in a study of shared clonotypes between healthy human individuals. Measured with immunoSEQ multiplex PCR; TCRdb has only the in-frame clones, and not every one. Among about 2.2 million clones listed, approximately 92% were seen once. Sample: naive CD8+ T cells from PBMCs. Receptor source: a man aged 18 to 30 in good health. Some clones in this sample may be carry-over from other donors' samples. Both conserved end residues are part of each CDR3. D genes are given only for firm matches. Size is stated for part of the rows, as once, few or many counts, or as a class when the clone is expanded.

TGCGCCAGCAGCCAAGATAGCGCGGGACCTAGCGACGAGCAGTACTTC | CASSQDSAGPSDEQYF | NA | NA | TRBJ2-7 | TRBV4-3
TGTGCCAGCAGCTTAGAACTAGAGGCGCAGTATTTT | CASSLELEAQYF | NA | NA | TRBJ2-3 | TRBV7-9
TGTGCCAGCAGCGGACCAGGGGTTAGCTCCTACGAGCAGTACTTC | CASSGPGVSSYEQYF | NA | NA | TRBJ2-7 | TRBV7-9
TGTGCCAGCAGCCTCGCCGGGCCTAGCGGGCGGCTAGAGTACTTC | CASSLAGPSGRLEYF | TRBD2 | once | TRBJ2-4 | TRBV13
TGTGCCAGCAGTTACGGCCAGATACTTTCTGGAAACACCATATATTTT | CASSYGQILSGNTIYF | NA | NA | TRBJ1-3 | TRBV6-6
TGTGCCAGCAGCTTGGCAGGGGCCACTGAAGCTTTCTTT | CASSLAGATEAFF | NA | few | TRBJ1-1 | TRBV5-6
TGTGCCAGCAGTCCCCCAGGGGGATCAGGCGAGCAGTACTTC | CASSPPGGSGEQYF | TRBD1 | NA | TRBJ2-7 | TRBV2
TGTGCCAGCAGGGCACTTGATGATGGAAACACCATATATTTT | CASRALDDGNTIYF | NA | NA | TRBJ1-3 | TRBV9
TGTGCCAGCAGCTCAGGGGGTTACTTGCACGAGCAGTACTTC | CASSSGGYLHEQYF | TRBD1 | NA | TRBJ2-7 | TRBV5-6
TGTGCCAGCAGGTCCGGACAGTGGTTCGAGCAGTACTTC | CASRSGQWFEQYF | NA | NA | TRBJ2-7 | TRBV5-5
TGTGCCAGCAGTGAATTCGGGCTAGCGGGAGGTTATGAGCAGTTCTTC | CASSEFGLAGGYEQFF | TRBD2 | few | TRBJ2-1 | TRBV25-1
TGTGCCAGCAGTTTACCCGTGGGGGCGGACTCCCTCGTTTACGACTTC | CASSLPVGADSLVYDF | NA | NA | TRBJ2-5 | TRBV28
TGTGCCAGCAGCTTAAGGGCCTCCTACGAGCAGTACTTC | CASSLRASYEQYF | NA | NA | TRBJ2-7 | TRBV7-9
TGTGCCAGCAGCTTAGGGGGGTCACTTACAAACACTGAAGCTTTCTTT | CASSLGGSLTNTEAFF | NA | NA | TRBJ1-1 | TRBV7-6
TGTGCCAGCAGTTTGGGAGCACTGTCTACCTACGAGCAGTACTTC | CASSLGALSTYEQYF | NA | once | TRBJ2-7 | TRBV27
TGTGCCACCGATGGGACAGGGGGGGTGAACACTGAAGCTTTCTTT | CATDGTGGVNTEAFF | TRBD1 | NA | TRBJ1-1 | TRBV15
TGTGCCAGCAGCACCGGGACAAGCAATCAGCCCCAGCATTTT | CASSTGTSNQPQHF | NA | once | TRBJ1-5 | TRBV9
TGTGCCAGCAGCTTAGGGACACTAGCGGGGACAGATACGCAGTATTTT | CASSLGTLAGTDTQYF | TRBD2 | NA | TRBJ2-3 | TRBV7-2
TGTGCCTGGAGGGGTGCGGGAGGGGCAGATACGCAGTATTTT | CAWRGAGGADTQYF | TRBD2 | NA | TRBJ2-3 | TRBV30
TGTGCCAGCAGCTCCGGGGACGGAAACTACGAGCAGTACTTC | CASSSGDGNYEQYF | NA | NA | TRBJ2-7 | TRBV7-6
TGTGCCACCAGCAGAGACAGGGAGATGGCTTACAGTGAGCAGTTCTTC | CATSRDREMAYSEQFF | NA | NA | TRBJ2-1 | TRBV15
TGTGCCAGCAGTTTATTACTTTTGGGGAGCAATCAGCCCCAGCATTTT | CASSLLLLGSNQPQHF | NA | NA | TRBJ1-5 | TRBV28
TGTGCCAGCAGCTTAGGCAGGGCCCAGCCCCAGCATTTT | CASSLGRAQPQHF | NA | NA | TRBJ1-5 | TRBV7-6
TGCGCCAGCAGCCCCGCATCGACAGGGGTGGCTGAAGCTTTCTTT | CASSPASTGVAEAFF | TRBD1 | once | TRBJ1-1 | TRBV4-3
TGCGCCAGCAGCCAAGGGCCAGGCATCTCCTACGAGCAGTACTTC | CASSQGPGISYEQYF | NA | once | TRBJ2-7 | TRBV4-1
TGCAGCGCCCAAGGCACCGGGACAGGTTACACCGGGGAGCTGTTTTTT | CSAQGTGTGYTGELFF | TRBD1 | NA | TRBJ2-2 | TRBV29-1
TGTGCCAGCAGCGTAGACGGACAGCCCTCCTACGAGCAGTACTTC | CASSVDGQPSYEQYF | NA | NA | TRBJ2-7 | TRBV9
TGCGCCAGCAGCGAAGGGACAGGCTCCGGTAACGAGCAGTACTTC | CASSEGTGSGNEQYF | TRBD1 | NA | TRBJ2-7 | TRBV4-3
TGTGCCAGCAGCTCCCTTGGGACAGGGAACACTGAAGCTTTCTTT | CASSSLGTGNTEAFF | TRBD1 | NA | TRBJ1-1 | TRBV7-9
TGTGCCAGCAGCCCACCTCGGGCTAGCGTGGGAGATACGCAGTATTTT | CASSPPRASVGDTQYF | NA | NA | TRBJ2-3 | TRBV27
TGTGCCAGCAGCCTGGGACAGGGCCTGGATCTGAACACTGAAGCTTTCTTT | CASSLGQGLDLNTEAFF | TRBD1 | NA | TRBJ1-1 | TRBV9
TGCAGCGCCCGGGACAGGGCTGATAACACCATATATTTT | CSARDRADNTIYF | TRBD1 | NA | TRBJ1-3 | TRBV29-1
TGTGCCAGCAGCTCCCGGGGTGAACCCTACGAGCAGTACTTC | CASSSRGEPYEQYF | NA | NA | TRBJ2-7 | TRBV7-2
TGTGCCAGCAGCGAGGCTAGCGGGAGAGGCAATGAGCAGTTCTTC | CASSEASGRGNEQFF | TRBD2 | NA | TRBJ2-1 | TRBV9
TGTGCCAGCAGTTTAAAGACTGACAATACGCAGTATTTT | CASSLKTDNTQYF | NA | NA | TRBJ2-3 | TRBV28